The next 19 T cell receptor beta chains were all read from a single sample in a study of blood T cell repertoires in COVID-19. Only in-frame clones appear in the TCRdb table, and some are missing; sequencing was by immunoSEQ multiplex PCR. This table holds roughly 160,000 clones, around four fifths found once. The specimen sequenced was peripheral blood. The receptors derive from a woman aged 80 or over with COVID-19, enrolled during active disease.

The chain has TRBV27 and TRBJ2-1; 8 bases agree with TRBD1. Germline CDR1 and CDR2: MNHEY and SMNVEV (reference sequence). V lost 5 bases and J lost 4; bases outside the gene matches: 4. This CDR3 has 14 amino acids. This CDR3 is CASSRYRGYNEQFF. The CDR3 coding sequence is TGTGCCAGCAGTAGGTACAGGGGGTACAATGAGCAGTTCTTC.

The V gene is TRBV5-1, the J gene TRBJ2-5; D gene uncertain. The ends were cut back, 1 base at V and 4 bases at J, with 8 bases in the middle. Germline lookup yields CDR1 SGHRS and CDR2 YFSETQ. CDR3 length: 13 residues. CDR3 sequence (DNA): TGCGCCAGCAGCTTGTCCGGTGGAGAGACCCAGTACTTC. Translated: CASSLSGGETQYF.

The chain links TRBV28 to TRBJ2-1; 9 positions match TRBD2. CDR3 length: 15 amino acids. V was clipped by 8 bases and J by 6 bases; unmatched bases: 11. CDR1 and CDR2 (germline): MDHEN, SYDVKM. This chain's CDR3 is CASRIAGVASNEQFF. The CDR3 region has the DNA TGTGCCAGCCGGATAGCGGGAGTGGCATCCAATGAGCAGTTCTTC.

This clone came up a few times. This chain joins TRBV7-9 and TRBJ2-7, with 8 bases lining up with TRBD1. The CDR3 is made up of 15 amino acids. Looked up from germline, CDR1 is SEHNR and CDR2 is FQNEAQ (reference sequence). J gave up 2 bases and V 5 bases, and 8 bases lay outside the gene matches. The CDR3 protein is CASSRWLDRAYEQYF. The CDR3 DNA is TGTGCCAGCAGCCGGTGGTTGGACAGGGCCTACGAGCAGTACTTC.

This clone was seen a few times. The chain links TRBV5-1 to TRBJ2-7; D is unclear. The CDR3 consists of 11 residues. Germline lookup yields CDR1 SGHRS and CDR2 YFSETQ. Trimming cost V 2 bases and J 6 bases, with 6 bases left between them. The CDR3 sequence is CASSFEAEQYF. In DNA, the CDR3 is TGCGCCAGCAGCTTCGAAGCCGAGCAGTACTTC.

The rearrangement joins TRBV19 to TRBJ2-7; D perhaps matches TRBD2 (6 bases). Deletions cut 4 bases from V and 5 bases from J, with 6 bases between. The CDR3 has 11 residues. CDR1 is LNHDA, CDR2 SQIVND, per germline (reference sequence). The DNA of the CDR3 is TGTGCCAGTAGTACGGGGGACGAGCAGTACTTC. It yields the protein CASSTGDEQYF.

The chain carries TRBV24-1 and TRBJ2-5; 9 bases match TRBD1. J was trimmed by 6 bases and V by 4 bases; bases with no gene match: 8. The germline V gene encodes CDR1 KGHDR and CDR2 SFDVKD. This CDR3 region has 15 residues. The CDR3 bases are TGTGCCACCAGTGACTCACCGGGACAGGGCCAGACCCAGTACTTC. This translates into CATSDSPGQGQTQYF.

The CDR3: CASSVGQQETQYF. CDR3 bases: TGTGCCAGCAGCGTGGGACAGCAAGAGACCCAGTACTTC. J is TRBJ2-5 and V is TRBV5-6, with 7 bases identical to TRBD1. Germline loops: CDR1 SGHDT, CDR2 YYEEEE. V lost 4 bases and J lost 2; bases outside the gene matches: 2. CDR3 length equals 13 residues.

The V and J genes are TRBV19 and TRBJ1-4; 10 nucleotides match TRBD1. There are 15 residues in the CDR3. J lost 7 bases, V lost 3 bases, and 5 bases had no gene match. Looked up from germline, CDR1 is LNHDA and CDR2 is SQIVND (reference sequence). CDR3 sequence (DNA): TGTGCCAGTAGTATCAACCGGGACAGGGGTGAAAAACTGTTTTTT. Its translation is CASSINRDRGEKLFF. The full variable domain, in which reference TRBV19 and TRBJ1-4 provide the parts outside the CDR3, is DGGITQSPKYLFRKEGQNVTLSCEQNLNHDAMYWYRQDPGQGLRLIYYSQIVNDFQKGDIAEGYSVSREKKESFPLTVTSAQKNPTAFYLCASSINRDRGEKLFFGSGTQLSVL.

This chain joins TRBV7-8 and TRBJ1-2; 8 nucleotides line up with TRBD1. The CDR3 runs 15 residues. Germline trimming cut 0 bases from V and 4 bases from J; bases unmatched to any gene: 4. Germline V lookup: CDR1 SGHVS, CDR2 FQNEAQ. The CDR3: CASSLAAGGGYGYTF. DNA of the CDR3: TGTGCCAGCAGCTTAGCGGCAGGGGGCGGCTATGGCTACACCTTC.

This rearrangement joins TRBV30 to TRBJ1-4; the match to TRBD1 covers 8 bases. There are 14 residues in the CDR3. Germline V gives CDR1 GTSNPN, CDR2 SVGIG (reference sequence). After removal of 0 bases from V and 8 bases from J, the junction contained 5 bases not matched to a gene. The CDR3 loop reads CAWSVSDRDEKLFF. The CDR3 coding sequence is TGTGCCTGGAGTGTATCGGACAGGGACGAAAAACTGTTTTTT. Based on the CDR3 plus reference TRBV30 and TRBJ1-4, the full variable domain is SQTIHQWPATLVQPVGSPLSLECTVEGTSNPNLYWYRQAAGRGLQLLFYSVGIGQISSEVPQNLSASRPQDRQFILSSKKLLLSDSGFYLCAWSVSDRDEKLFFGSGTQLSVL.

This clone was recorded a few times. The V and J genes are TRBV3-1 (or the pseudogene TRBV3-2) and TRBJ1-1, with 9 bases identical to TRBD1. The germline V gene encodes CDR1 LGHDT and CDR2 YNNKEL (reference sequence). The CDR3 length is 15 residues. V trimming: 4 bases; J trimming: 4 bases; junction bases outside the gene matches: 7. The CDR3 coding sequence is TGTGCCAGCAGCCCGGACGACAGGGGGGCCACTGAAGCTTTCTTT. The encoded protein is CASSPDDRGATEAFF.

The chain uses TRBV5-1 and TRBJ2-4; TRBD1 agrees at 8 bases. V lost 3 bases to trimming and J lost 4 bases; unmatched junction nucleotides: 3. The CDR3 totals 14 residues. CDR1 and CDR2 (germline): SGHRS, YFSETQ. The CDR3, as DNA: TGCGCCAGCAGCTACGACAGGGGTAAAAACATTCAGTACTTC. This translates into CASSYDRGKNIQYF.

CDR3 in DNA: TGTGCCTGGAATGGGGGCACCTCCTACAATGAGCAGTTCTTC. Protein sequence: CAWNGGTSYNEQFF. This chain connects TRBV30 to TRBJ2-1, with TRBD1 as a possible D gene (6 bases). Trimming took off 4 bases at V and 0 bases at J, with 10 bases between the two ends. Germline V gene sequence: CDR1 GTSNPN, CDR2 SVGIG (reference sequence). The CDR3 covers 14 residues.

V and J are TRBV25-1 and TRBJ1-4; D remains ambiguous. Deletions cut 10 bases from V and 5 bases from J, with 17 bases between. CDR1 is MGHDK, CDR2 SYGVNS, per germline. The CDR3 contains 14 residues. CDR3: CATGSGIPNEKLFF. DNA for the CDR3: TGTGCCACAGGATCCGGGATCCCAAATGAAAAACTGTTTTTT.

This chain links TRBV28 with TRBJ2-7; TRBD1 might be the D (6 bases). There are 16 residues in the CDR3. The germline V and J ends were trimmed by 4 bases and 3 bases, with 19 bases remaining between them. Germline V gene sequence: CDR1 MDHEN, CDR2 SYDVKM. The CDR3: CASSSVQGSYIYEQYF. The CDR3 DNA sequence: TGTGCCAGCAGTTCCGTGCAGGGGAGTTATATCTACGAGCAGTACTTC.

The rearrangement joins TRBV6-5 to TRBJ2-7; TRBD2 aligns across 7 bases. V lost 4 bases, J lost 3 bases, and 3 bases stayed unmatched. The V gene's germline CDR1 is MNHEY and CDR2 SVGAGI. CDR3 length: 13 residues. In DNA, the CDR3 is TGTGCCAGCAGTTGGGGGGGAGGCTACGAGCAGTACTTC. This translates into CASSWGGGYEQYF.

This chain uses TRBV4-1 with TRBJ2-2; TRBD1 aligns across 9 bases. Germline loops: CDR1 MGHRA, CDR2 YSYEKL. Losses at the gene ends were 3 bases for V and 5 bases for J; bases not matched to a gene: 13. The CDR3 is 18 amino acids. The CDR3 DNA is TGCGCCAGCAGCCAGTGGGGCTATGGGACAGGGAGAACCGGGGAGCTGTTTTTT. Translation: CASSQWGYGTGRTGELFF.

This chain links TRBV6-5 with TRBJ2-3, with a possible D match to TRBD2 (6 bases). Per germline, CDR1 MNHEY and CDR2 SVGAGI. The CDR3 loop spans 15 amino acids. V gave up 4 bases and J gave up 0 bases, with 11 bases separating them. DNA of the CDR3: TGTGCCAGCAGTTCCCAACTAGCTAGCACAGATACGCAGTATTTT. It specifies CASSSQLASTDTQYF.